Listed below are T cell receptor beta chains from one sample, sequenced in a study of T cell responses to AZD1222 COVID-19 vaccine. The protocol was immunoSEQ multiplex PCR, while the TCRdb copy is restricted to in-frame clones and leaves out a portion. The table records approximately 140,000 clones, around 90% of them present only once. Sequenced here: peripheral blood, sampled 28 days after the second AZD1222 dose. The receptors here all came from an adult who received the AZD1222 COVID-19 vaccine. CDR3s include the opening cysteine and the closing phenylalanine or tryptophan. Fields, in order: clone size, J gene, D gene, V gene, CDR3 DNA, CDR3 protein. D genes are given only for firm matches. Clone size is stated in some rows and not others, as once, few, many or a class when expanded.

- TRBJ1-2 - TRBV7-9 TGTGCCAGCAGCCCCTTGCCGGCGTATGGCTACACCTTC CASSPLPAYGYTF
- TRBJ2-7 - TRBV4-2 TGTGCCAGCAGCCAAGGGTCCAGGGTGGGTTACGAGCAGTACTTC CASSQGSRVGYEQYF
- TRBJ2-5 TRBD2 TRBV5-1 TGCGCCAGCAGCTTATTACGGACTAGCGGCCAAGAGACCCAGTACTTC CASSLLRTSGQETQYF
- TRBJ2-1 TRBD2 TRBV5-1 TGCGCCAGCAGCTTGTTACAGGGGGCAAAACTAGCGGGAGGATCCCATGAGCAGTTCTTC CASSLLQGAKLAGGSHEQFF
- TRBJ1-3 - TRBV19 TGTGCCAGTAGCCAGACAGACTCTGGAAACACCATATATTTT CASSQTDSGNTIYF
- TRBJ2-1 TRBD2 TRBV6-5 TGTGCCAGCCTTAGCGGGCCGAGCTCCTACAATGAGCAGTTCTTC CASLSGPSSYNEQFF
few TRBJ1-3 - TRBV29-1 TGCAGCGTTTGGACGGAAGATGGAAACACCATATATTTT CSVWTEDGNTIYF
- TRBJ2-1 - TRBV12-5 TGTGCTAGTGCTATGGGCGATGAGCAGTTCTTC CASAMGDEQFF
- TRBJ1-2 - TRBV19 TGTGCCAGTAGTATAAAGGGGGATGGCTACACCTTC CASSIKGDGYTF
- TRBJ1-2 TRBD1 TRBV12-3/TRBV12-4 TGTGCCAGCAGTTGGGGGACAGTCTATGGCTACACCTTC CASSWGTVYGYTF
- TRBJ1-5 - TRBV2 TGTGCCAGCAGGGCAGGGACCGCTCATCAGCCCCAGCATTTT CASRAGTAHQPQHF
once TRBJ1-2 - TRBV5-5 TGTGCCAGCAGCTTGGCGGGGGGGTCGGAAAACACCTTC CASSLAGGSENTF
- TRBJ2-7 TRBD2 TRBV6-5 TGTGCCAGCAGTTACCGGCTAGCGGTAAGCTCCTACGAGCAGTACTTC CASSYRLAVSSYEQYF
- TRBJ2-1 TRBD2 TRBV6-6 TGTGCCAGCAGTCTGGGAGCGTTCGGGCTAGCGGGTCCCAAGAGCACCTACAATGAGCAGTTCTTC CASSLGAFGLAGPKSTYNEQFF
- TRBJ1-4 - TRBV5-6 TGTGCCAGCAGCTTCGGGCCCCAGGGTCTGGGGAAACTGTTTTTT CASSFGPQGLGKLFF
- TRBJ2-3 - TRBV5-6 TGTGCCAGCAGCTCGCGGGTCGGGACAACAGATACGCAGTATTTT CASSSRVGTTDTQYF
- TRBJ2-7 - TRBV7-2 TGTGCCAGCAGCCTACAGGGTTACGAGCAGTACTTC CASSLQGYEQYF
- TRBJ2-3 - TRBV5-8 TGTGCCAGCAGCTTGGCAGGGGCGGGATTCCACGTCACAGATACGCAGTATTTT CASSLAGAGFHVTDTQYF
- TRBJ1-1 - TRBV4-1 TGCGCCAGCAGCCATATAGGAACGGGCCCTCGGGGCACTGAAGCTTTCTTT CASSHIGTGPRGTEAFF
- TRBJ2-1 TRBD2 TRBV7-9 TGTGCCACAAACGGGAGGGGGGCTACCTCCTACAATGAGCAGTTCTTC CATNGRGATSYNEQFF
- TRBJ1-1 - TRBV5-6 TGTGCCAGCAGCTTGTATCAGGGGACTGCCACTGAAGCTTTCTTT CASSLYQGTATEAFF
- TRBJ2-7 - TRBV3-1/TRBV3-2 TGTGCCAGCAGCCATGGCAGGGTGAGCGAGCAGTACTTC CASSHGRVSEQYF
once TRBJ2-7 - TRBV6-5 TGTGCCAGCAGTCCTTGGGAATCGGGCGAGCAGTACTTC CASSPWESGEQYF
- TRBJ2-7 - TRBV9 TGTGCCAGCAGCGTACAGGCGGGGACTTACGAGCAGTACTTC CASSVQAGTYEQYF
- TRBJ1-3 - TRBV7-6 TGTGCCAGCAGCTTAGCCGAACCTGGTTCTGGAAACACCATATATTTT CASSLAEPGSGNTIYF
- TRBJ2-1 - TRBV7-2 TGTGCCAGCAGCCTGGACCTAAGCTCCTACAATGAGCAGTTCTTC CASSLDLSSYNEQFF
- TRBJ1-2 TRBD1 TRBV5-6 TGTGCCAGCAGCCAAGGACAGGGCATCTATGGCTACACCTTC CASSQGQGIYGYTF
- TRBJ2-3 TRBD2 TRBV7-2 TGTGCCAGCAGCCCTTGGGGACTAGCGGGATCTAGCACAGATACGCAGTATTTT CASSPWGLAGSSTDTQYF
- TRBJ1-4 TRBD1 TRBV6-5 TGTGCCAGCAGTTTGAGGACAGGGCAAAAACTGTTTTTT CASSLRTGQKLFF
- TRBJ2-7 - TRBV5-1 TGCGCCAGCAGCTGGGCAGGGAAGTCCTACGAGCAGTACTTC CASSWAGKSYEQYF
- TRBJ2-2 - TRBV19 TGTGCCAGTATTAGAGGGCAAGACACCGGGGAGCTGTTTTTT CASIRGQDTGELFF
- TRBJ1-5 - TRBV12-3/TRBV12-4 TGTGCCAGCAGCCCCGGAGGGCCCCAGCATTTT CASSPGGPQHF
- TRBJ2-7 - TRBV19 TGTGCCAGTAGTAGGTTGGGAGACGAGCAGTACTTC CASSRLGDEQYF
- TRBJ2-7 TRBD1 TRBV5-1 TGCGCCAGCAGCCCACGGTCGGGACAGAGCTCCTACGAGCAGTACTTC CASSPRSGQSSYEQYF
- TRBJ2-7 TRBD1 TRBV5-6 TGTGCCAGCAGCTTGGGACAGGGCTACAACGAGCAGTACTTC CASSLGQGYNEQYF
- TRBJ1-5 - TRBV5-5 TGTGCCAGCAGCTTGAAAAGCAGGGAAAGCAATCAGCCCCAGCATTTT CASSLKSRESNQPQHF
once TRBJ1-2 TRBD1 TRBV27 TGTGCCAGCAGTTTATCCAAACAGGGGTACTATGGCTACACCTTC CASSLSKQGYYGYTF
- TRBJ1-2 TRBD1 TRBV10-3 TGTGCCATCGACAGGGGGCTAGGTGGCTACACCTTC CAIDRGLGGYTF
- TRBJ1-2 - TRBV30 TGTGCCTGGAGTTACGGACCTATTGCTAACTATGGCTACACCTTC CAWSYGPIANYGYTF
- TRBJ1-4 - TRBV29-1 TGCAGCGGGAGGGGGAGAGTAGAAAAACTGTTTTTT CSGRGRVEKLFF
- TRBJ2-1 - TRBV10-3 TGTGCCATCAGTGAACGGCGGTACAATGAGCAGTTCTTC CAISERRYNEQFF
few TRBJ2-7 TRBD2 TRBV18 TGTGCCAGCTCACCAAGCGGGAGCGCCTACGAGCAGTACTTC CASSPSGSAYEQYF
- TRBJ2-4 TRBD2 TRBV6-1 TGTGCCAGCAGTGAAGCGCACGGCGGGGGAAACATTCAGTACTTC CASSEAHGGGNIQYF
- TRBJ2-7 - TRBV24-1 TGTGCCACCAGTGAGGGAGGACGAGGCTACGAGCAGTACTTC CATSEGGRGYEQYF
- TRBJ2-7 - TRBV7-2 TGTGCCAGCAGCTTACGGGTCAGTGAGTCCTACGAGCAGTACTTC CASSLRVSESYEQYF
- TRBJ2-7 - TRBV27 TGTGCCAGCAGTAGGTCAGGAGACGAGCAGTACTTC CASSRSGDEQYF
- TRBJ2-7 - TRBV5-1 TGCGCCAGCAGCTTGGGGCCCGGGACCTCCTACGAGCAGTACTTC CASSLGPGTSYEQYF
- TRBJ1-1 - TRBV30 TGTGCCTGGAGGGGAGCGCAGGGGCCTACTGAAGCTTTCTTT CAWRGAQGPTEAFF
- TRBJ1-1 - TRBV7-9 TGTGCCAGCAGCTTGACGGCGAACACTGAAGCTTTCTTT CASSLTANTEAFF
- TRBJ2-7 TRBD2 TRBV6-5 TGTGCCAGCAGTTATGATATCGGGCGGGGGTACGAGCAGTACTTC CASSYDIGRGYEQYF
- TRBJ2-7 TRBD2 TRBV5-5 TGTGCCAGCCACGGGACTATTACCTACGAGCAGTACTTC CASHGTITYEQYF
- TRBJ2-7 - TRBV5-6 TGTGCCAGCAGCTTCTCCAGGGTCTACGAGCAGTACTTC CASSFSRVYEQYF